Each of the 27 T cell receptor beta chains below was sequenced from the same sample in a study of neurological immune-mediated disorders. TCRdb processed the 5' RACE reads anew with MiXCR; each CDR3 protein has one entry. There are tens of thousands of distinct CDR3 sequences in the sample; less than 8.5% occur only once, and less than 4.5% lies in the top ten. The sequencing input was PBMCs. The receptor source for this set is a woman aged 40-49 years in good health.

This clonotype was counted many times. The V and J genes are TRBV6-1 and TRBJ2-7, with D perhaps TRBD2 (6 bases). The germline CDR1 and CDR2 sequences are MNHNS and SASEGT. Deletions cut 1 base from V and 1 base from J, with 11 bases between. This CDR3 has 15 amino acids. The CDR3 region is CASSEERRGSYEQYV. The CDR3 DNA reads as TGTGCCAGCAGTGAAGAGAGACGGGGGTCCTACGAGCAGTACGTC.

At least ten counts were recorded for this clonotype. The J gene is TRBJ2-1, the V gene TRBV2, with TRBD2 matching over 7 bases. From germline, CDR1 is SNHLY and CDR2 FYNNEI. Trimming at V came to 2 bases and at J to 2 bases, leaving 9 bases not matched to a gene. The CDR3 has 17 residues. Here the CDR3 reads CASSEMGGGTPYNEQFF. Here the CDR3 DNA reads TGTGCCAGCAGTGAAATGGGGGGGGGGACTCCCTACAATGAGCAGTTCTTC. Full variable domain (remainder filled in from reference TRBV2 and TRBJ2-1): EPEVTQTPSHQVTQMGQEVILRCVPISNHLYFYWYRQILGQKVEFLVSFYNNEISEKSEIFDDQFSVERPDGSNFTLKIRSTKLEDSAMYFCASSEMGGGTPYNEQFFGPGTRLTVL.

This clonotype was counted ten times or more. This chain uses TRBV7-6 with TRBJ2-1; 9 bases fit TRBD2. V gave up 4 bases and J gave up 3 bases; unmatched junction bases: 4. Germline values: CDR1 SGHVS, CDR2 FNYEAQ. This CDR3 contains 15 residues. The CDR3 bases are TGTGCCAGCAGCTCCGTAGCGGGAGACTACAATGAGCAGTTCTTC. This sequence encodes CASSSVAGDYNEQFF.

This clonotype was detected many times. V gene TRBV28 combines with J gene TRBJ2-7, with D perhaps TRBD1 or TRBD2 (5 bases each). With 9 bases removed from V and 6 bases from J, the gap between germline ends came to 24 bases. This CDR3 contains 15 residues. Germline CDR1 MDHEN, CDR2 SYDVKM. The DNA for the CDR3 is TGTGCCAGTATTTCTGTGGGGGACCCCGCTCCCGAGCAGTACTTC. The encoded protein is CASISVGDPAPEQYF. Filled out from reference TRBV28 and TRBJ2-7, the complete variable domain reads DVKVTQSSRYLVKRTGEKVFLECVQDMDHENMFWYRQDPGLGLRLIYFSYDVKMKEKGDIPEGYSVSREKKERFSLILESASTNQTSMYLCASISVGDPAPEQYFGPGTRLTVT.

The table lists this clonotype with many counts. The CDR3 reads CASSVEGTGDSPLHF. CDR3 in DNA: TGTGCCAGCAGCGTAGAAGGGACAGGGGACTCACCCCTCCACTTT. This chain uses TRBV9 with TRBJ1-6; 10 bases match TRBD1. The CDR3 has 15 amino acids. The germline CDR1 and CDR2 sequences are SGDLS and YYNGEE. Germline trimming cut 0 bases from V and 10 bases from J; bases unmatched to any gene: 4.

This clonotype was observed at least ten times. The CDR3 DNA sequence: TGTGCCAGCAGTTTACAACCAGGGGGCAGCTATGGCTACACCTTC. It codes for CASSLQPGGSYGYTF. This rearrangement joins TRBV27 to TRBJ1-2; 8 bases map to TRBD1. V shed 2 bases and J 4 bases; nucleotides not matched to a gene: 6. In germline, CDR1 is MNHEY, CDR2 SMNVEV (reference sequence). The CDR3 runs 15 residues.

This clonotype was seen repeatedly, ten times or more. The V call is TRBV20-1, the J call TRBJ2-7; 9 positions agree with TRBD2. The CDR3 covers 13 residues. Germline values: CDR1 DFQATT, CDR2 SNEGSKA (reference sequence). V gave up 5 bases and J gave up 3 bases; unmatched junction bases: 5. CDR3 bases: TGCAGTGCTCAAGCGGGGGGAAACTACGAGCAGTACGTC. It encodes CSAQAGGNYEQYV.

On this clonotype itself: This may stem from a read error, because a much larger clone lies one nucleotide away. The V gene is TRBV5-6, the J gene TRBJ2-7; D gene ambiguous. In germline, CDR1 is SGHDT, CDR2 YYEEEE. The CDR3 sequence is 12 residues long. The V gene lost 0 bases and the J gene lost 7 bases, with 8 bases spanning the gap. The CDR3 sequence: CASSLGPLEQYV. The CDR3 DNA sequence: TGTGCCAGCAGCTTGGGCCCGTTGGAGCAGTACGTC.

Many counts were recorded for this clonotype. This chain connects TRBV12-3 or TRBV12-4 to TRBJ1-1, with D hard to call. V lost 10 bases, J lost 2 bases, and 11 bases lay in between. The CDR3 contains 12 residues. CDR3 bases: TGTGCCACCCAAGGAGATAACACTGAAGCTTTCTTT. This sequence encodes CATQGDNTEAFF.

This clonotype was seen repeatedly, ten times or more. This chain uses TRBV10-2 with TRBJ2-1, with unresolved D. The V and J ends lost 2 bases and 3 bases respectively, with 8 bases between them. The CDR3 has 14 amino acids. CDR1 and CDR2 from the germline V gene are WSHSY and SAAADI. The CDR3 is CASSEATDYNEQFF. The CDR3 nucleotides read TGCGCCAGCAGTGAGGCTACCGACTACAATGAGCAGTTCTTC.

In this sample, this clonotype turned up many times. This rearrangement joins TRBV10-2 to TRBJ2-5, with D hard to call. Germline lookup yields CDR1 WSHSY and CDR2 SAAADI. The V end lost 4 bases, the J end lost 1 base, and 10 bases lay between the germline ends. The CDR3 contains 14 residues. CDR3 region: CASSAQQIQETQYF. CDR3 DNA: TGCGCCAGCAGTGCCCAGCAGATCCAAGAGACCCAGTACTTC.

In regard to this clonotype: At one of its ends the junction is not consistent with the germline gene, which may arise from a read error. The J gene is TRBJ1-2, the V gene TRBV7-2; possibly TRBD1 for D (6 bases). CDR1 is SGHTA and CDR2 is FQGNSA in the germline V gene. The CDR3 has 15 amino acids. The CDR3 DNA reads as TGTGCCAGCAGCGGTGGGGGCTACCGGCGCTATGACTACACCTTC. Translation gives CASSGGGYRRYDYTF.

This clonotype was picked up many times. The chain recombines TRBV29-1 with TRBJ2-3; 8 positions agree with TRBD2. The CDR3 loop spans 14 amino acids. V was pared by 4 bases and J by 4 bases, with 7 bases of the junction left unmatched. Germline V gene data show CDR1 as SQVTM and CDR2 as ANQGSEA. This CDR3 is CSVASGGGSDTQYF. The CDR3 region has the DNA TGCAGCGTTGCCAGCGGGGGAGGGTCAGATACGCAGTATTTT.

Many counts were recorded for this clonotype. This sequence joins TRBV3-1 and TRBJ2-2, with D possibly TRBD2 on 5 matching bases. This CDR3 is 14 amino acids long. Germline V gives CDR1 LGHDT, CDR2 YNNKEL (reference sequence). Trimming shortened V by 3 bases and J by 5 bases, and 10 bases separated the two germline ends. CDR3 residues: CASSQTDLTGELFF. The CDR3 DNA is TGTGCCAGCAGCCAGACGGACTTGACCGGGGAGCTGTTTTTT.

This clonotype was observed at least ten times. This rearrangement joins TRBV6-5 to TRBJ1-3; D uncertain. In germline, CDR1 is MNHEY, CDR2 SVGAGI. V shed 6 bases and J shed 2 bases, with 11 bases lying between them. There are 14 residues in the CDR3. The CDR3 spells CASRPGYPGNTIYF. The CDR3 DNA reads as TGTGCCAGCAGGCCGGGGTACCCTGGAAACACCATATATTTT.

This clonotype was observed many times. The V gene is TRBV12-3 or TRBV12-4, the J gene TRBJ2-1; 7 positions match TRBD1. The CDR3 totals 16 residues. Trimming took 3 bases from V and 7 from J; bases not matched to a gene: 12. The CDR3 here is CASSFMGRGQRNEQFF. DNA of the CDR3: TGTGCCAGCAGTTTTATGGGAAGGGGGCAGAGGAATGAGCAGTTCTTC.

This clonotype was detected many times. CDR3 amino acids: CAITEGLAETYEQYF. Written as DNA, the CDR3 is TGTGCCATCACCGAAGGACTAGCGGAGACCTACGAGCAGTACTTC. The V and J genes are TRBV10-3 and TRBJ2-7, with 10 bases fitting TRBD2. This CDR3 comprises 15 residues. CDR1 and CDR2 (germline): ENHRY, SYGVKD. V shed 7 bases and J 2 bases; nucleotides not matched to a gene: 8.

This clonotype was recorded at least ten times. The V gene is TRBV5-1, the J gene TRBJ2-7; D is undetermined. The CDR3 is 14 amino acids. From germline, CDR1 is SGHRS and CDR2 YFSETQ. Trimming took off 7 bases at V and 0 bases at J, with 14 bases between the two ends. The CDR3 DNA reads as TGCGCCAGCTCCGACGGACGGACCTCCTACGAGCAGTACTTC. It yields the protein CASSDGRTSYEQYF.

This clonotype was detected ten times or more. The chain joins TRBV27 to TRBJ2-7; the D gene could be TRBD1 or TRBD2 (5 bases each). V lost 8 bases, J lost 2 bases, and 16 bases lay in between. Germline CDR1 MNHEY, CDR2 SMNVEV (reference sequence). This CDR3 spans 14 amino acids. In nucleotides, the CDR3 is TGTGCCAGCCGCTTAACCGGGGCCGCCTACGAGCAGTACTTC. It codes for CASRLTGAAYEQYF.

This clonotype has a count of ten or more. CDR3 region: CASGWEIDSPLHF. The CDR3 DNA reads as TGTGCCTCAGGATGGGAAATCGATTCACCCCTCCACTTT. V and J are TRBV7-2 and TRBJ1-6; D is uncertain. V lost 11 bases and J lost 8, with 16 bases in between. The CDR3 runs to 13 residues. Looked up from germline, CDR1 is SGHTA and CDR2 is FQGNSA. The full variable domain, with the rest looked up from reference TRBV7-2 and TRBJ1-6, is GAGVSQSPSNKVTEKGKDVELRCDPISGHTALYWYRQSLGQGLEFLIYFQGNSAPDKSGLPSDRFSAERTGGSVSTLTIQRTQQEDSAVYLCASGWEIDSPLHFGNGTRLTVT.

This clonotype was seen many times. V and J are TRBV12-3 or TRBV12-4 and TRBJ1-5; no firm D call. This CDR3 region has 14 residues. The V gene lost 7 bases and the J gene lost 2 bases, with 12 bases spanning the gap. CDR3 protein: CASTSADRNQPQHF. The CDR3 nucleotides are TGTGCCAGCACCTCCGCGGACCGCAATCAGCCCCAGCATTTT.

This clonotype was detected ten times or more. V usage is TRBV3-1 and J usage is TRBJ1-5; D ambiguous. Germline V gene data show CDR1 as LGHDT and CDR2 as YNNKEL (reference sequence). The CDR3 extends over 15 amino acids. Trimming removed 1 base at V and 2 bases at J, with 9 bases between. CDR3 sequence reads: CASSQGEVRNQPQHF. The CDR3, as DNA: TGTGCCAGCAGCCAAGGGGAGGTTCGCAATCAGCCCCAGCATTTT.

This clonotype was seen ten or more times. This sequence joins TRBV7-8 and TRBJ1-1, with D perhaps matching TRBD1 (5 bases). The CDR3 is made up of 13 amino acids. The germline CDR1 and CDR2 sequences are SGHVS and FQNEAQ. V lost 5 bases and J 4 bases, leaving 11 bases between the germline ends. The CDR3 sequence: CASSRGGATEAFF. The CDR3, as DNA: TGTGCCAGCAGCCGGGGCGGGGCCACTGAAGCTTTCTTT.

In its sample, this clonotype was seen many times. The J gene is TRBJ2-2, the V gene TRBV2; 10 bases match TRBD2. Per the germline V gene, CDR1 is SNHLY and CDR2 is FYNNEI. With 5 bases clipped from V and 8 bases from J, the junction kept 8 bases outside the gene matches. The CDR3 contains 15 residues. CDR3 protein: CASSRGLAGEGELFF. The CDR3 DNA reads TGTGCCAGCAGTCGAGGGCTAGCGGGGGAAGGGGAGCTGTTTTTT.

By its share, this clonotype is medium-sized (0.01 to 0.1%). The CDR3 nucleotides read TGCAGTGCTTGGGGGACTAGCGGGGGGCATGAGCAGTTCTTC. Its translation: CSAWGTSGGHEQFF. The chain couples TRBV20-1 to TRBJ2-1; 15 nucleotides agree with TRBD2. Trimming removed 5 bases from V and 8 bases from J; junction bases left unmatched: 4. CDR3 length: 14 amino acids. The germline gives CDR1 DFQATT, CDR2 SNEGSKA (reference sequence).

This clonotype was observed at least ten times. The rearrangement joins TRBV6-1 to TRBJ2-3; TRBD1 aligns across 8 bases. Looked up from germline, CDR1 is MNHNS and CDR2 is SASEGT. Trimming at V came to 6 bases and at J to 1 base, leaving 6 bases not matched to a gene. This CDR3 contains 15 residues. In DNA, the CDR3 is TGTGCCAGCAGACCCACAGGGGGTGGCACAGATACGCAGTATTTT. Protein: CASRPTGGGTDTQYF.

This clonotype was detected ten times or more. This chain uses TRBV29-1 with TRBJ1-3; D is uncertain. Trimming cost V 0 bases and J 0 bases, with 6 bases left between them. This CDR3 spans 14 amino acids. The V gene's germline CDR1 is SQVTM and CDR2 ANQGSEA. The CDR3 bases are TGCAGCGTTGAAGACAGCCTCTCTGGAAACACCATATATTTT. Translated: CSVEDSLSGNTIYF.